This TCR beta chain was captured in a study of control samples from healthy donors and cancer patients. Generated by immunoSEQ multiplex PCR, the TCRdb table keeps only in-frame clones and is missing some. This repertoire shows roughly 160,000 clones, roughly 95% found once; its top ten account for 0.95% to 1.1%. Trimming removed 0 bases at V and 4 bases at J, with 5 bases between. This CDR3 region has 12 residues. CDR1 is SGHDT, CDR2 YYEEEE, per germline. As regards this clone: The sample holds other DNA sequences that translate to the same CDR3.

V is TRBV5-6 and J is TRBJ2-7, with D unresolved. The sequenced material came from blood. The source is a woman in her 30s in good health. For the CDR3, the DNA is TGTGCCAGCAGCTTGGAAGGTTACGAGCAGTACTTC. This sequence encodes CASSLEGYEQYF.